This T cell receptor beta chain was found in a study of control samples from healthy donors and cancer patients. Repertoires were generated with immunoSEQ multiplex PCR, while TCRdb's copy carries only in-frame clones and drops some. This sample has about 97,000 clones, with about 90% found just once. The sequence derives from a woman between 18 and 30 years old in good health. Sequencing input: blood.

CDR3 coding DNA: TGTGCCATTTCAGGGAGGTTGGATAATTCACCCCTCCACTTT. Its translation is CAISGRLDNSPLHF. The rearrangement joins TRBV10-3 to TRBJ1-6, with D possibly being TRBD1 (5 bases). Trimming pared 9 bases from V and 5 bases from J, leaving 14 bases between. The CDR3 covers 14 residues. Germline V gene lookup returns CDR1 ENHRY and CDR2 SYGVKD.